The following is a T cell receptor (beta chain) sequence with its context. What it recognizes is unknown. Here immunoSEQ multiplex PCR was the method, and the copy in TCRdb shows in-frame clones only, minus some. This table has roughly 150,000 clones, more than 75% appearing once. The junction had 9 bases not matched to a gene; V was cut back by 6 bases and J by 7 bases. The CDR3 consists of 15 residues. CDR1 KGHSH and CDR2 LQKENI come from the germline V gene. This entry belongs to a study of cytomegalovirus exposure and HLA in healthy donors. The study, taken as a whole, reports: Among TCR beta chains, those listed as cytomegalovirus-associated numbered roughly 150.

This chain uses TRBV18 with TRBJ1-2; 12 bases are a match to TRBD1. The receptor was isolated from a young man in good health and CMV-seronegative. What was sequenced was PBMCs. CDR3 nucleotides: TGTGCCAGCTCGCGCCGGGACAGGGGGCTGTCTGGCTACACCTTC. It yields the protein CASSRRDRGLSGYTF.